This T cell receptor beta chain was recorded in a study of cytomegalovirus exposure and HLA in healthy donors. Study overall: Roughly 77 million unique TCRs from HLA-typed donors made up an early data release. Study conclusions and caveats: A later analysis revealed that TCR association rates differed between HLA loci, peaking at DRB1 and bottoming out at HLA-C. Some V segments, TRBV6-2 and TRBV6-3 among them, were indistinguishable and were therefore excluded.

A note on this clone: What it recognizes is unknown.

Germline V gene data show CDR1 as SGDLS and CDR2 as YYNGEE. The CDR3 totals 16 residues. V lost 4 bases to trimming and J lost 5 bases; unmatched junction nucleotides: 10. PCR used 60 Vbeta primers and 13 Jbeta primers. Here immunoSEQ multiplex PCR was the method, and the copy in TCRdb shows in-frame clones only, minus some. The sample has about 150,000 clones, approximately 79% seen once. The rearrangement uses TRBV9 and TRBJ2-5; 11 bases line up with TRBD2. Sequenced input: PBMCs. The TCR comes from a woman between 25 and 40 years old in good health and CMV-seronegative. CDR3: CASSPLAGGLAETQYF. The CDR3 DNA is TGTGCCAGCAGCCCATTAGCGGGGGGGCTCGCCGAGACCCAGTACTTC. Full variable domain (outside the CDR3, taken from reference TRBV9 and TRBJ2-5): DSGVTQTPKHLITATGQRVTLRCSPRSGDLSVYWYQQSLDQGLQFLIQYYNGEERAKGNILERFSAQQFPDLHSELNLSSLELGDSALYFCASSPLAGGLAETQYFGPGTRLLVL.